What follows is one T cell receptor (beta chain) and its context. Its antigen is as yet unknown. This sample is drawn from a study of cytomegalovirus exposure and HLA in healthy donors. Overall study context: Membership in the Caucasian-associated ancestry cluster was found for around 81% of approximately 400 genotyped donors.

Study-wide points: Using a false discovery rate of 0.05, a later analysis showed that 16,951 TCR beta sequences were associated with HLA alleles.

A multiplex PCR was run with 60 Vbeta primers and 13 Jbeta primers. Sequencing was performed with immunoSEQ multiplex PCR; in TCRdb, only in-frame clones are kept and a portion is missing. The profile shows 100,000 to 150,000 clones, about 70% of them singletons. The germline gives CDR1 SQVTM, CDR2 ANQGSEA. The V gene end was trimmed by 2 bases and the J gene end by 4 bases; junction bases not matched to a gene: 9. This CDR3 has 15 residues. The sample taken for sequencing was PBMCs. V gene TRBV29-1 combines with J gene TRBJ1-1, with 8 bases matching TRBD1. The TCR sequence derives from a male donor in good health and CMV-seronegative. CDR3 nucleotide sequence: TGCAGCGTTGAACCCGCAGGGGGCTGGGGCACTGAAGCTTTCTTT. It translates to CSVEPAGGWGTEAFF.